Listed below are T cell receptor beta chains from one sample, sequenced in a study of CD8 T cells in ankylosing spondylitis. TCRdb analysed the 5' RACE reads with MiXCR anew, one entry per CDR3 protein. The data contain approximately 200,000 distinct CDR3 sequences, 9.5% to 15% of them singletons. Sequenced material: blood, either unsorted or a sorted T cell fraction (not recorded which). The receptors derive from a male donor with ankylosing spondylitis or in good health (not recorded which). Each CDR3 is given with its conserved first and last residue. The D gene is left open where the match is weak. The listing skips clone size in some rows; elsewhere it reads once, few, many or a size class.

clone size: few; J gene: TRBJ2-5; V gene: TRBV7-8; D gene: TRBD2; CDR3 protein: CASSLEASGGETQYF; CDR3 DNA: TGTGCCAGCAGCTTAGAGGCTAGCGGGGGGGAGACCCAGTACTTC
clone size: few; J gene: TRBJ2-1; V gene: TRBV2; D gene: TRBD2; CDR3 protein: CASSVSGGVYNEQFF; CDR3 DNA: TGTGCCAGCAGTGTTAGCGGGGGGGTATACAATGAGCAGTTCTTC
clone size: NA; J gene: TRBJ1-5; V gene: TRBV4-1; D gene: NA; CDR3 protein: CASSPRLDPNQPQHF; CDR3 DNA: TGCGCCAGCAGCCCCCGGTTAGACCCCAATCAGCCCCAGCATTTT
clone size: NA; J gene: TRBJ2-1; V gene: TRBV13; D gene: NA; CDR3 protein: CASSRDLYNEQFF; CDR3 DNA: TGTGCCAGTTCCCGGGACTTATACAATGAGCAGTTCTTC
clone size: few; J gene: TRBJ2-3; V gene: TRBV4-1; D gene: NA; CDR3 protein: CASSPLYGDTQYF; CDR3 DNA: TGCGCCAGCAGCCCCCTGTACGGGGATACGCAGTATTTT
clone size: many; J gene: TRBJ2-4; V gene: TRBV6-6; D gene: NA; CDR3 protein: CASSYKGWDIQYF; CDR3 DNA: TGTGCCAGCAGTTACAAGGGATGGGACATTCAGTACTTC
clone size: few; J gene: TRBJ2-3; V gene: TRBV4-1; D gene: NA; CDR3 protein: CASSQDSPLARTDTQYF; CDR3 DNA: TGCGCCAGCAGCCAAGATTCCCCTCTAGCCCGCACAGATACGCAGTATTTT
clone size: few; J gene: TRBJ1-1; V gene: TRBV19; D gene: NA; CDR3 protein: CASSHQGKTEAFF; CDR3 DNA: TGTGCCAGTAGCCACCAGGGGAAAACTGAAGCTTTCTTT
clone size: few; J gene: TRBJ2-2; V gene: TRBV3-1; D gene: NA; CDR3 protein: CASSRLSGAGTGELFF; CDR3 DNA: TGTGCCAGCAGCCGACTCTCGGGGGCGGGCACCGGGGAGCTGTTTTTT
clone size: few; J gene: TRBJ2-7; V gene: TRBV3-1; D gene: TRBD1; CDR3 protein: CASSHGAGGPYEQYF; CDR3 DNA: TGTGCCAGCAGCCACGGAGCAGGGGGCCCCTACGAGCAGTACTTC
clone size: NA; J gene: TRBJ2-7; V gene: TRBV4-1; D gene: TRBD2; CDR3 protein: CASSQGLGLATYEQYF; CDR3 DNA: TGCGCCAGCAGCCAAGGATTGGGACTAGCTACCTACGAGCAGTACTTC
clone size: few; J gene: TRBJ1-1; V gene: TRBV6-1; D gene: NA; CDR3 protein: CASSEEGTNTEAFF; CDR3 DNA: TGTGCCAGCAGTGAAGAGGGAACCAACACTGAAGCTTTCTTT
clone size: NA; J gene: TRBJ2-3; V gene: TRBV11-1; D gene: TRBD1; CDR3 protein: CASSLGGVGTGGADTQYF; CDR3 DNA: TGTGCCAGCAGCCTAGGGGGCGTCGGGACAGGCGGGGCAGATACGCAGTATTTT
clone size: many; J gene: TRBJ1-1; V gene: TRBV12-3/TRBV12-4; D gene: NA; CDR3 protein: CASLIGEMGTEAFF; CDR3 DNA: TGTGCCAGTTTAATCGGGGAGATGGGCACTGAAGCTTTCTTT
clone size: few; J gene: TRBJ1-1; V gene: TRBV6-5; D gene: NA; CDR3 protein: CASSSQGLGAEAFF; CDR3 DNA: TGTGCCAGCAGTTCGCAGGGGTTGGGGGCTGAAGCTTTCTTT
clone size: few; J gene: TRBJ1-2; V gene: TRBV27; D gene: NA; CDR3 protein: CASSLSIGGAGDGYTF; CDR3 DNA: TGTGCCAGCAGTTTATCGATAGGAGGGGCGGGGGACGGCTACACCTTC
clone size: many; J gene: TRBJ2-1; V gene: TRBV3-1; D gene: NA; CDR3 protein: CASSQDSQVLYNEQFF; CDR3 DNA: TGTGCCAGCAGCCAAGATAGCCAGGTCCTCTACAATGAGCAGTTCTTC
clone size: NA; J gene: TRBJ1-1; V gene: TRBV11-3; D gene: NA; CDR3 protein: CASSARRGRITEAFF; CDR3 DNA: TGTGCCAGCAGCGCGCGGCGGGGTCGGATCACTGAAGCTTTCTTT
clone size: few; J gene: TRBJ2-1; V gene: TRBV7-8; D gene: NA; CDR3 protein: CASGGRGLASTTAINEQFF; CDR3 DNA: TGTGCCAGTGGGGGGAGAGGGCTAGCGAGCACCACCGCGATCAATGAGCAGTTCTTC
clone size: NA; J gene: TRBJ2-2; V gene: TRBV2; D gene: NA; CDR3 protein: CASRTLGEPLGGTGELFF; CDR3 DNA: TGTGCCAGCAGGACTCTCGGGGAGCCTCTCGGGGGAACCGGGGAGCTGTTTTTT
clone size: few; J gene: TRBJ2-1; V gene: TRBV2; D gene: TRBD1; CDR3 protein: CASSGRGSSYNEQFF; CDR3 DNA: TGTGCCAGCAGTGGCAGGGGGAGCTCCTACAATGAGCAGTTCTTC
clone size: NA; J gene: TRBJ1-1; V gene: TRBV6-2/TRBV6-3; D gene: NA; CDR3 protein: CASSYYRAGWGGTEAFF; CDR3 DNA: TGTGCCAGCAGTTACTACCGAGCAGGGTGGGGTGGCACTGAAGCTTTCTTT
clone size: NA; J gene: TRBJ1-6; V gene: TRBV7-6; D gene: NA; CDR3 protein: CASSLEVKGYNSPLHF; CDR3 DNA: TGTGCCAGCAGCTTAGAGGTTAAGGGGTATAATTCACCCCTCCACTTT
clone size: few; J gene: TRBJ2-7; V gene: TRBV4-2; D gene: TRBD2; CDR3 protein: CASSQDSGGTYEQYF; CDR3 DNA: TGTGCCAGCAGCCAAGACAGCGGGGGTACCTACGAGCAGTACTTC
clone size: few; J gene: TRBJ1-2; V gene: TRBV4-1; D gene: TRBD1; CDR3 protein: CASSQWQGAQDGYTF; CDR3 DNA: TGCGCCAGCAGCCAATGGCAGGGGGCGCAGGATGGCTACACCTTC
clone size: NA; J gene: TRBJ1-5; V gene: TRBV6-2/TRBV6-3; D gene: NA; CDR3 protein: CASSYSDDAQPQHF; CDR3 DNA: TGTGCCAGCAGTTATTCGGACGATGCTCAGCCCCAGCATTTT
clone size: NA; J gene: TRBJ2-7; V gene: TRBV7-2; D gene: TRBD2; CDR3 protein: CASSLGTSGKLAEQYF; CDR3 DNA: TGTGCCAGCAGCTTAGGGACTAGCGGGAAATTAGCCGAGCAGTACTTC
clone size: many; J gene: TRBJ2-1; V gene: TRBV7-6; D gene: NA; CDR3 protein: CASSLSNGYNEQFF; CDR3 DNA: TGTGCCAGCAGCTTAAGTAACGGATACAATGAGCAGTTCTTC
clone size: few; J gene: TRBJ1-5; V gene: TRBV27; D gene: NA; CDR3 protein: CASSPGQANQPQHF; CDR3 DNA: TGTGCCAGCAGTCCTGGACAAGCCAATCAGCCCCAGCATTTT
clone size: few; J gene: TRBJ2-5; V gene: TRBV27; D gene: NA; CDR3 protein: CASSLASGQETQYF; CDR3 DNA: TGTGCCAGCAGTTTAGCCAGCGGACAAGAGACCCAGTACTTC
clone size: NA; J gene: TRBJ2-5; V gene: TRBV11-2; D gene: NA; CDR3 protein: CASSPPAQETQYF; CDR3 DNA: TGTGCCAGCAGCCCGCCGGCCCAAGAGACCCAGTACTTC
clone size: few; J gene: TRBJ1-1; V gene: TRBV3-1; D gene: NA; CDR3 protein: CASEGPEGAFF; CDR3 DNA: TGTGCCAGCGAAGGGCCGGAGGGAGCTTTCTTT
clone size: NA; J gene: TRBJ1-2; V gene: TRBV4-2; D gene: NA; CDR3 protein: CASSQSGDVGYTF; CDR3 DNA: TGTGCCAGCAGCCAGTCAGGGGACGTCGGCTACACCTTC
clone size: NA; J gene: TRBJ2-5; V gene: TRBV6-1; D gene: NA; CDR3 protein: CASSGALRRQEIQYF; CDR3 DNA: TGTGCCAGCAGTGGGGCACTCCGACGCCAAGAGATCCAGTACTTC
clone size: NA; J gene: TRBJ1-1; V gene: TRBV7-6; D gene: NA; CDR3 protein: CASSRAGGAEAFF; CDR3 DNA: TGTGCCAGCAGCAGAGCCGGGGGAGCTGAAGCTTTCTTT
clone size: few; J gene: TRBJ1-2; V gene: TRBV14; D gene: NA; CDR3 protein: CASSQASNYGYTF; CDR3 DNA: TGTGCCAGCAGCCAAGCATCGAACTATGGCTACACCTTC
clone size: few; J gene: TRBJ1-1; V gene: TRBV5-1; D gene: NA; CDR3 protein: CASSPLQGNTEAFF; CDR3 DNA: TGCGCCAGCAGCCCGCTGCAGGGGAACACTGAAGCTTTCTTT
clone size: few; J gene: TRBJ2-1; V gene: TRBV27; D gene: NA; CDR3 protein: CASRERGGSLYNEQFF; CDR3 DNA: TGTGCCAGCAGGGAAAGGGGCGGGTCGCTCTACAATGAGCAGTTCTTC
clone size: few; J gene: TRBJ2-3; V gene: TRBV4-1; D gene: TRBD2; CDR3 protein: CASSLLRTSGASSTDTQYF; CDR3 DNA: TGCGCCAGCAGCCTCCTAAGGACTAGCGGGGCCTCTAGCACAGATACGCAGTATTTT
clone size: many; J gene: TRBJ2-1; V gene: TRBV29-1; D gene: NA; CDR3 protein: CSVPGFVGQFF; CDR3 DNA: TGCAGCGTCCCCGGGTTTGTAGGGCAGTTCTTC
clone size: NA; J gene: TRBJ2-1; V gene: TRBV7-6; D gene: NA; CDR3 protein: CASSPERDHSEQFF; CDR3 DNA: TGTGCCAGCAGTCCCGAAAGGGACCATAGTGAGCAGTTCTTC
clone size: few; J gene: TRBJ2-5; V gene: TRBV4-1; D gene: NA; CDR3 protein: CASSQDPGQTQYF; CDR3 DNA: TGCGCCAGCAGCCAAGACCCAGGGCAGACCCAGTACTTC
clone size: NA; J gene: TRBJ2-7; V gene: TRBV6-1; D gene: TRBD1; CDR3 protein: CASSEIGTGSYEQYF; CDR3 DNA: TGTGCCAGCAGTGAAATAGGGACAGGGTCCTACGAGCAGTACTTC
clone size: many; J gene: TRBJ1-5; V gene: TRBV5-1; D gene: NA; CDR3 protein: CASSLGEGSNQPQHF; CDR3 DNA: TGCGCCAGCAGCTTGGGGGAGGGGAGCAATCAGCCCCAGCATTTT
clone size: many; J gene: TRBJ2-1; V gene: TRBV12-3/TRBV12-4; D gene: NA; CDR3 protein: CASSARKGLRLGEQFF; CDR3 DNA: TGTGCCAGCAGTGCCCGGAAAGGACTACGTTTGGGCGAGCAGTTCTTC
clone size: NA; J gene: TRBJ2-7; V gene: TRBV4-1; D gene: TRBD2; CDR3 protein: CASSLIRASGGEQYF; CDR3 DNA: TGCGCCAGCAGCTTAATTCGGGCTAGCGGGGGCGAGCAGTACTTC
clone size: few; J gene: TRBJ2-2; V gene: TRBV5-6; D gene: NA; CDR3 protein: CASTVGGGANTGELFF; CDR3 DNA: TGTGCCAGCACCGTCGGTGGCGGGGCGAACACCGGGGAGCTGTTTTTT
clone size: few; J gene: TRBJ2-1; V gene: TRBV6-4; D gene: NA; CDR3 protein: CASSVVRTEPNEQFF; CDR3 DNA: TGTGCCAGCAGTGTCGTACGGACGGAACCCAATGAGCAGTTCTTC